This T cell receptor (beta chain) originates from a study of T cells in Graves' hyperthyroidism and ophthalmopathy. Many counts were recorded for this clonotype. The germline gives CDR1 SNHLY, CDR2 FYNNEI. The CDR3 has 15 amino acids. V dropped 1 base and J dropped 4 bases, with 11 bases sitting between them. TCR beta CDR3 sequences were amplified from RNA transcripts. With the HTBI primer set, the TCR CDR3 went through a first round of RT-PCR. In TCRdb, the multiplex PCR reads were re-called with MiXCR into one record per CDR3 protein. The sample records under 40,000 distinct CDR3 sequences, about 47% being singletons.

Material for sequencing was blood. V is TRBV2 and J is TRBJ1-3; possibly TRBD1 for D (6 bases). The sequence derives from a man aged 35 to 55 with Graves' ophthalmopathy. CDR3 nucleotides: TGTGCCAGCAGTGAAGGGGGGCGCAGGGGAAACACCATATATTTT. This translates into CASSEGGRRGNTIYF.